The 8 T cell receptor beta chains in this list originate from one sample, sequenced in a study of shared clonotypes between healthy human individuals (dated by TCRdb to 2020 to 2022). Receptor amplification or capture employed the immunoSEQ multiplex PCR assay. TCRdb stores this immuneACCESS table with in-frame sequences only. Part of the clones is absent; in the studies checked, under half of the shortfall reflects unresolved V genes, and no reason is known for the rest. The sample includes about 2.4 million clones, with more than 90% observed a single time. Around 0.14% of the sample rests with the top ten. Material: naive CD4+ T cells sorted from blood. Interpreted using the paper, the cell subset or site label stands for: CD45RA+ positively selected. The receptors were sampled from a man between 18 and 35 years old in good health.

The CDR3 DNA is TGCGCCAGCAGCTTGGGGGCGCCCCGAGAGACCCAGTACTTC. Protein sequence: CASSLGAPRETQYF. The rearrangement uses TRBV5-1 and TRBJ2-5; D is unresolved. Trimming took 0 bases from V and 4 from J, leaving 10 bases between them. CDR3 length: 14 amino acids. Germline CDR1 is SGHRS and CDR2 is YFSETQ.

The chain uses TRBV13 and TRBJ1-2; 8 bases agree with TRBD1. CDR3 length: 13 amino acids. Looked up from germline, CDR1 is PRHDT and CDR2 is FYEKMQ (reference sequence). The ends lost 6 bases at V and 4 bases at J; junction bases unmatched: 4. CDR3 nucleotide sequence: TGTGCCAGCAGAACAACAGGGGGCTATGGCTACACCTTC. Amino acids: CASRTTGGYGYTF.

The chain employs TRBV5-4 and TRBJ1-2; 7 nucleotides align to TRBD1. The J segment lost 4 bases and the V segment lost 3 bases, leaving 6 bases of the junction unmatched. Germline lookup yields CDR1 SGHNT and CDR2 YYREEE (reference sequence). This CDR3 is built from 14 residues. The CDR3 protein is CASSWGGQIYGYTF. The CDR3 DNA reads TGTGCCAGCAGCTGGGGGGGACAGATCTATGGCTACACCTTC.

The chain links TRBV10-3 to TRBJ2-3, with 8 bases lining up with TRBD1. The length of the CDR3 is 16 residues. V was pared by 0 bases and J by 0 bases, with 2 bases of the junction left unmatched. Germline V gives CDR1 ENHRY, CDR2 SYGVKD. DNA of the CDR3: TGTGCCATCAGTGAGTCATGGACAGGGAGCACAGATACGCAGTATTTT. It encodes CAISESWTGSTDTQYF.

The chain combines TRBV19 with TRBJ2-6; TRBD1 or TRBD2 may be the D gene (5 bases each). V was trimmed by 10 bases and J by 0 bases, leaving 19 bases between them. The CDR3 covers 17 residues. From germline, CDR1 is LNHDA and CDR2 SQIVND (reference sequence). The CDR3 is CATGGQGKLSGANVLTF. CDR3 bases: TGTGCCACCGGCGGGCAGGGTAAACTCTCTGGGGCCAACGTCCTGACTTTC.

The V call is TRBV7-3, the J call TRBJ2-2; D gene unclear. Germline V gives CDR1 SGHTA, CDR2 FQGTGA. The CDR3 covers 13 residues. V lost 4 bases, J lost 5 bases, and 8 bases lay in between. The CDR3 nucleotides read TGTGCCAGCAGCTCTGGGTCAACCGGGGAGCTGTTTTTT. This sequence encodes CASSSGSTGELFF.

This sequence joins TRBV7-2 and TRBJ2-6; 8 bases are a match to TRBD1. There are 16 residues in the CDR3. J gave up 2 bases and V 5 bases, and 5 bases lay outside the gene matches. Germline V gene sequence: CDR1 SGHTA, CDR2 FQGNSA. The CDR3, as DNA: TGTGCCAGCAGCGGGGGACAGGCGACTGGGGCCAACGTCCTGACTTTC. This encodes CASSGGQATGANVLTF.

The CDR3 reads CASSAGATETQYF. The CDR3 nucleotides are TGTGCCAGCAGTGCGGGGGCTACGGAGACCCAGTACTTC. This chain connects TRBV7-9 to TRBJ2-5, with D maybe TRBD2 (7 bases). From germline, CDR1 is SEHNR and CDR2 FQNEAQ (reference sequence). This CDR3 comprises 13 residues. With 6 bases removed from V and 5 bases from J, the gap between germline ends came to 13 bases.